A single sample gave rise to the 2 T cell receptor beta chains below, sequenced in a study of cytomegalovirus exposure and HLA in healthy donors. Clones were read by immunoSEQ multiplex PCR, and TCRdb kept only the in-frame ones, dropping some. The sample gives 200,000 to 250,000 clones, around 78% of which show up once; roughly 5.4% is in the top ten. The sequencing sample was made of PBMCs. These TCRs come from a woman aged 18-29 years in good health and CMV-seronegative.

This sequence joins TRBV6-6 and TRBJ2-3; D may be TRBD2 (6 bases). Deletions cut 0 bases from V and 6 bases from J, with 13 bases between. This CDR3 has 15 residues. Germline CDR1 MNHNY, CDR2 SVGAGI (reference sequence). The CDR3 spells CASSYSEGRGDTQYF. In nucleotides, the CDR3 is TGTGCCAGCAGTTACTCGGAGGGTCGGGGCGATACGCAGTATTTT.

This chain links TRBV5-1 with TRBJ2-1; 7 bases align to TRBD2. The length of the CDR3 is 15 residues. Trimming cost V 4 bases and J 7 bases; bases outside gene matches: 11. Germline V gene lookup returns CDR1 SGHRS and CDR2 YFSETQ. CDR3 sequence reads: CASSRTRGRQNEQFF. Here the CDR3 DNA reads TGCGCCAGCAGCCGGACTAGAGGGAGACAAAATGAGCAGTTCTTC.